These 18 T cell receptor beta chains were all obtained from the same sample, sequenced in a study of cytomegalovirus exposure and HLA in healthy donors. This PCR relied on a set of 60 Vbeta primers and 13 Jbeta primers. Measured with immunoSEQ multiplex PCR; TCRdb has only the in-frame clones, and not every one. The data contain about 220,000 clones, about four fifths of them seen just once; the ten biggest clones take up about 6.1%. Sample: PBMCs. All receptors come from a man aged 40-49 years in good health and CMV-seropositive.

The chain combines TRBV15 with TRBJ2-1; 7 bases match TRBD2. There are 16 residues in the CDR3. CDR1 and CDR2 (germline): LNHNV, YYDKDF (reference sequence). V lost 0 bases and J lost 8; bases outside the gene matches: 10. The CDR3 nucleotides read TGTGCCACCAGCAGAGATCAGGCTAGGGAGGGACATGAGCAGTTCTTC. Its protein product is CATSRDQAREGHEQFF.

This clone was seen a handful of times. The chain carries TRBV5-1 and TRBJ1-4; no clear D. Germline values: CDR1 SGHRS, CDR2 YFSETQ. This CDR3 has 14 amino acids. The ends were cut back, 0 bases at V and 2 bases at J, with 5 bases in the middle. The CDR3 DNA reads TGCGCCAGCAGCTTGGGTCGGACTAATGAAAAACTGTTTTTT. Residues: CASSLGRTNEKLFF.

V gene TRBV10-3 combines with J gene TRBJ2-7, with 10 bases that match TRBD2. Looked up from germline, CDR1 is ENHRY and CDR2 is SYGVKD. With 6 bases clipped from V and 3 bases from J, the junction kept 8 bases outside the gene matches. The CDR3 consists of 15 residues. CDR3 in DNA: TGTGCCATCAGCAGACTAGCGGGCGGAAACTACGAGCAGTACTTC. Residues: CAISRLAGGNYEQYF.

This chain connects TRBV29-1 to TRBJ2-5; D is undetermined. V was pared by 7 bases and J by 5 bases, with 17 bases between. The CDR3 contains 13 residues. Germline CDR1 reads SQVTM; CDR2 reads ANQGSEA. In DNA form, the CDR3 reads TGCAGCGGCAGACACCCTCTGATGGAGACCCAGTACTTC. This encodes CSGRHPLMETQYF.

This chain joins TRBV2 and TRBJ2-7, with TRBD2 matching over 7 bases. V lost 5 bases and J lost 2; bases outside the gene matches: 6. This CDR3 has 14 amino acids. The germline V gene has CDR1 SNHLY and CDR2 FYNNEI. CDR3 DNA sequence: TGTGCCAGCAGTCCTCTGGGACTAACCTACGAGCAGTACTTC. It codes for CASSPLGLTYEQYF.

The V gene is TRBV10-3, the J gene TRBJ2-5; D is perhaps TRBD2 (7 bases). Germline V CDR1 and CDR2: ENHRY, SYGVKD. The germline V and J ends were trimmed by 11 bases and 3 bases, with 16 bases remaining between them. The CDR3 spans 13 residues. CDR3: CASLGGGEETQYF. CDR3 nucleotides: TGTGCCTCCTTAGGGGGAGGGGAAGAGACCCAGTACTTC.

V and J are TRBV6-1 and TRBJ1-3; the D is unclear. The CDR3 spans 15 residues. Trimming took 1 base from V and 0 from J, leaving 7 bases between them. Germline V gene data show CDR1 as MNHNS and CDR2 as SASEGT. CDR3 sequence reads: CASSEGAPSGNTIYF. The CDR3 DNA sequence: TGTGCCAGCAGTGAAGGGGCACCCTCTGGAAACACCATATATTTT.

This clone appeared once. The chain carries TRBV7-6 and TRBJ2-5, with 12 bases aligning to TRBD2. This CDR3 region has 15 residues. V was pared by 6 bases and J by 5 bases, with 7 bases of the junction left unmatched. Looked up from germline, CDR1 is SGHVS and CDR2 is FNYEAQ. The CDR3 nucleotides read TGTGCCAGCAGTTCCGGCGGGACTAGCGGGGAGACCCAGTACTTC. This sequence encodes CASSSGGTSGETQYF.

This chain links TRBV6-1 with TRBJ1-5, with no clear D. The V end lost 5 bases, the J end lost 6 bases, and 14 bases lay between the germline ends. The CDR3 totals 14 residues. The germline V gene has CDR1 MNHNS and CDR2 SASEGT. The CDR3 DNA reads as TGTGCCAGCAGTCACCTTATGGGAGGTCAGCCCCAGCATTTT. Amino acids: CASSHLMGGQPQHF.

The chain carries TRBV7-2 and TRBJ1-2, with D perhaps matching TRBD1 (5 bases). The CDR3 contains 14 residues. V was trimmed by 3 bases and J by 3 bases, leaving 11 bases between them. In germline, CDR1 is SGHTA, CDR2 FQGNSA. CDR3 protein: CASSFPGGDYGYTF. The CDR3 DNA sequence: TGTGCCAGCAGCTTCCCCGGGGGGGACTATGGCTACACCTTC.

The chain is built from TRBV27 and TRBJ2-1; no clear D gene. The CDR3 covers 16 residues. The V and J ends lost 2 bases and 2 bases respectively, with 13 bases between them. From germline, CDR1 is MNHEY and CDR2 SMNVEV (reference sequence). The CDR3 DNA reads TGTGCCAGCAGTTTAGGCCGCCCGGCGGCCTACAATGAGCAGTTCTTC. Its protein product is CASSLGRPAAYNEQFF.

DNA of the CDR3: TGTGCCAGCAGCTCACCACAGGGTCAAGAGACCCAGTACTTC. Its protein product is CASSSPQGQETQYF. The chain combines TRBV7-9 with TRBJ2-5; a possible D gene is TRBD1 (6 bases). Trimming took off 4 bases at V and 2 bases at J, with 11 bases between the two ends. CDR1 and CDR2 from the germline V gene are SEHNR and FQNEAQ (reference sequence). This CDR3 comprises 14 residues.

V and J are TRBV6-1 and TRBJ2-2, with D perhaps TRBD2 (6 bases). The length of the CDR3 is 15 residues. V dropped 7 bases and J dropped 0 bases, with 12 bases sitting between them. The germline V gene encodes CDR1 MNHNS and CDR2 SASEGT. The CDR3 DNA sequence: TGTGCCAGCAAACCCTCGGGGGCGAACACCGGGGAGCTGTTTTTT. Translated: CASKPSGANTGELFF.

The chain joins TRBV9 to TRBJ2-5; 8 bases line up with TRBD2. The ends lost 3 bases at V and 5 bases at J; junction bases unmatched: 12. CDR3 length equals 16 residues. The V gene's germline CDR1 is SGDLS and CDR2 YYNGEE. The CDR3 bases are TGTGCCAGCAGCGCGCGGCAGGGGTCGGGGGGGGAGACCCAGTACTTC. Its translation is CASSARQGSGGETQYF.

The chain links TRBV7-6 to TRBJ2-5; TRBD2 matches at 9 bases. The CDR3 runs to 14 residues. Trimming took 5 bases from V and 1 from J; bases not matched to a gene: 2. CDR1 SGHVS and CDR2 FNYEAQ come from the germline V gene. CDR3 in amino acids: CASSRLAAQETQYF. For the CDR3, the DNA is TGTGCCAGCAGCCGACTAGCGGCCCAAGAGACCCAGTACTTC.

The chain uses TRBV19 and TRBJ2-3; 11 nucleotides agree with TRBD2. This CDR3 has 14 residues. The germline V gene has CDR1 LNHDA and CDR2 SQIVND (reference sequence). V shed 7 bases and J 7 bases; nucleotides not matched to a gene: 7. CDR3 coding DNA: TGTGCCAGTAAAATGGCTAGCGGGAGGAATACGCAGTATTTT. Translating it yields CASKMASGRNTQYF.

The chain combines TRBV7-2 with TRBJ1-3, with TRBD1 identical over 7 bases. The junction had 9 bases not matched to a gene; V was cut back by 1 base and J by 3 bases. Germline assignment: CDR1 SGHTA and CDR2 FQGNSA. The length of the CDR3 is 17 residues. The CDR3 nucleotides read TGTGCCAGCAGCTTAGGGGGTCAGGGGGTTCGTGGAAACACCATATATTTT. Encoded protein: CASSLGGQGVRGNTIYF.

This clone came up a few times. One end of the junction varies from germline; a read error may be responsible. This chain uses TRBV7-9 with TRBJ2-2, with 8 bases identical to TRBD2. Germline V gene data show CDR1 as SEHNR and CDR2 as FQNEAQ (reference sequence). The CDR3 is made up of 16 amino acids. As DNA, the CDR3 is TGTTCCAGCAGCCCAAGCCTGGGACTAGTGACCGGGGAGCTGTTTTTT. Its protein is CSSSPSLGLVTGELFF. Combining the CDR3 with reference TRBV7-9 and TRBJ2-2 gives the whole variable domain DTGVSQNPRHKITKRGQNVTFRCDPISEHNRLYWYRQTLGQGPEFLTYFQNEAQLEKSRLLSDRFSAERPKGSFSTLEIQRTEQGDSAMYLCSSSPSLGLVTGELFFGEGSRLTVL.